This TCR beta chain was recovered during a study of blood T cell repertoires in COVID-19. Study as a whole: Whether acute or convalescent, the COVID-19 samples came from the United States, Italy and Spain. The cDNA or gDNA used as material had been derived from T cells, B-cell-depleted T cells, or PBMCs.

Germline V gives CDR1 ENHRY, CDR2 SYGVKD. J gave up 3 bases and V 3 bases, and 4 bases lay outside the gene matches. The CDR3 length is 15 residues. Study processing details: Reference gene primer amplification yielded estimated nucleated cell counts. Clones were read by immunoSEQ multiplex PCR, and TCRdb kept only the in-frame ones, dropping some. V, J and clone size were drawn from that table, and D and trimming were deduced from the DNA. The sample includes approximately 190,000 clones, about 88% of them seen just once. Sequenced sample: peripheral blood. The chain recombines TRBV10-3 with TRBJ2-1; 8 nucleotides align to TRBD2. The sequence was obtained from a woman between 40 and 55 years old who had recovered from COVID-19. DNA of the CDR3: TGTGCCATCAGTGACGGGCTAGCGGGCTACAATGAGCAGTTCTTC. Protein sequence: CAISDGLAGYNEQFF.